This T cell receptor beta chain appears in the sequencing data of a study of T cells in Graves' hyperthyroidism and ophthalmopathy. Findings and caveats of the study: Ophthalmopathy onset followed model prediction by a median around 6.9 months. From stable hyperthyroidism, ophthalmopathy was set apart by a 13 V-J model.

Germline V CDR1 and CDR2: SGHRS, YFSETQ. V gave up 7 bases and J gave up 7 bases; unmatched junction bases: 14. The CDR3 runs 16 residues. This clonotype came up many times. Its antigen is not identified. Lactation, pregnancy, other autoimmune disease or uncontrolled infection led to exclusion of patients. Amplified TCR beta CDR3 regions came from RNA transcripts. Using the HTBI primer set, a first-round RT-PCR was run on the TCR CDR3. One entry per CDR3 protein, called by TCRdb with MiXCR from the multiplex PCR reads. The sample has 500,000 to 550,000 distinct CDR3 sequences; about 20% are singletons. The clonotype comes from a man younger than 35 with Graves' hyperthyroidism. Material: blood. The rearrangement links TRBV5-1 to TRBJ2-2; TRBD1 aligns across 9 bases. The CDR3 DNA follows: TGCGCCAGCGGCCCCGGGGACAGGGTTTCGTTCGGGGAGCTGTTTTTT. Protein: CASGPGDRVSFGELFF.